This is a list of T cell receptor beta chains from one sample in a study of T cells after yellow fever vaccination. Using its own MiXCR run on the 5' RACE reads, TCRdb lists one record per CDR3 protein. The data contain around 250,000 distinct CDR3 sequences, 6.9% of them singletons. Sequencing used CD4+ T cells sorted from PBMCs, obtained 15 days after the yellow fever booster vaccination. Source of these receptors: a man in his thirties or forties who received the YFV17D yellow fever vaccine. CDR3s include the opening cysteine and the closing phenylalanine or tryptophan. D genes are given only for firm matches. Only part of the rows carry a size: once, few, many, or a class if the clone is expanded.

V gene	clone size	D gene	J gene	CDR3 protein	CDR3 DNA
TRBV3-1	-	-	TRBJ2-5	CASSPLEGRETQYF	TGTGCCAGCAGCCCGTTAGAGGGCCGGGAGACCCAGTACTTC
TRBV12-3/TRBV12-4	many	-	TRBJ2-7	CASSLGPLSYEQYF	TGTGCCAGCAGTTTGGGACCACTATCCTACGAGCAGTACTTC
TRBV12-3/TRBV12-4	-	TRBD2	TRBJ2-1	CASSFPSGRGTYNEQFF	TGTGCCAGCAGTTTTCCTAGCGGGAGGGGAACCTACAATGAGCAGTTCTTC
TRBV18	many	-	TRBJ1-3	CASSPPSQGRNTIYF	TGTGCCAGCTCACCACCGTCACAGGGAAGGAACACCATATATTTT
TRBV11-2	-	TRBD1	TRBJ1-3	CASSLGPTGGNTIYF	TGTGCCAGCAGCTTAGGCCCGACAGGGGGGAACACCATATATTTT
TRBV28	-	-	TRBJ2-3	CASSLQARISTDTQYF	TGTGCCAGCAGTTTACAGGCCAGGATAAGCACAGATACGCAGTATTTT
TRBV6-1	-	TRBD1	TRBJ1-4	CASTGQGAIGLYEKLFF	TGTGCCAGCACCGGACAGGGAGCAATTGGGCTCTATGAAAAACTGTTTTTT
TRBV15	few	TRBD1	TRBJ2-7	CATSSRQGNYEQYF	TGTGCCACCAGCAGCCGACAGGGGAACTACGAGCAGTACTTC
TRBV5-8	-	TRBD2	TRBJ2-1	CASSRTLGGMQFF	TGTGCCAGCAGCCGAACCCTGGGGGGGATGCAGTTCTTC
TRBV28	-	TRBD1	TRBJ2-7	CASRPVAGGVQYF	TGTGCCAGCAGACCTGTTGCAGGGGGAGTGCAGTACTTC
TRBV6-2/TRBV6-3	-	TRBD1	TRBJ1-5	CASSGWTGTQPQHF	TGTGCCAGCAGTGGGTGGACAGGCACTCAGCCCCAGCATTTT